This entry describes one T cell receptor (beta chain). Its antigen remains unidentified. Here immunoSEQ multiplex PCR was the method, and the copy in TCRdb shows in-frame clones only, minus some. The sample consists of some 79,000 clones, approximately 90% of them appearing once. These data are taken from a study of OX40 agonist ivuxolimab in advanced cancers. Study conclusions and caveats: On average, CD8+ T cells had more expanded clones than CD4+.

The receptor's source is an adult with an advanced solid tumor such as melanoma, head and neck, liver or kidney cancer. Sequences were derived from CD4+ or CD8+ T cells sorted from blood, sampled in a trial of the OX40 agonist ivuxolimab.

The CDR3 is CASSPGDLRPGKSYNEQFF. The CDR3 DNA reads as TGTGCCAGCAGCCCCGGAGATCTCCGACCTGGAAAATCCTACAATGAGCAGTTCTTC. This chain uses TRBV5-8 with TRBJ2-1, with no clear D. Per the germline V gene, CDR1 is SGHTS and CDR2 is YDEGEE. CDR3 size: 19 residues. Between the trimmed V and J ends, which lost 4 bases and 1 base, there was a span of 24 bases.